The 17 T cell receptor beta chains below were found in one sample sequenced in a study of cytomegalovirus exposure and HLA in healthy donors. Vbeta (60) and Jbeta (13) primers were used in the PCR. Using immunoSEQ multiplex PCR, the repertoire was profiled, and TCRdb retains in-frame clones only, with some absent. The sample yields about 95,000 clones, about 76% seen once. Sequenced input: PBMCs. The receptors stem from a woman between 65 and 79 years old in good health and CMV-seropositive.

J is TRBJ1-2 and V is TRBV27; D perhaps matches TRBD1 (5 bases). V lost 4 bases, J lost 1 base, and 16 bases lay in between. Germline CDR1 is MNHEY and CDR2 is SMNVEV (reference sequence). The CDR3 totals 16 residues. The CDR3 protein is CASSSPGTTGNYGYTF. The CDR3 bases are TGTGCCAGCAGTTCGCCCGGGACTACGGGTAACTATGGCTACACCTTC.

The rearrangement joins TRBV30 to TRBJ1-5; the match to TRBD1 covers 10 bases. The CDR3 consists of 16 residues. The V segment lost 3 bases and the J segment 3 bases; nucleotides outside the gene matches: 8. The V gene's germline CDR1 is GTSNPN and CDR2 SVGIG (reference sequence). CDR3 sequence reads: CAWSAGTGVFNQPQHF. DNA of the CDR3: TGTGCCTGGAGCGCTGGGACAGGGGTATTCAATCAGCCCCAGCATTTT.

V gene TRBV11-2 combines with J gene TRBJ2-7; 7 nucleotides match TRBD1. Per germline, CDR1 SGHAT and CDR2 FQNNGV. The CDR3 contains 14 residues. V shed 3 bases, J shed 1 base, and the junction held 3 bases outside the gene matches. The CDR3 is CASSFATGSYEQYF. The CDR3 region has the DNA TGTGCCAGCAGCTTCGCGACAGGGTCCTACGAGCAGTACTTC.

V gene TRBV30 combines with J gene TRBJ2-1; D uncertain. The germline V and J ends were trimmed by 0 bases and 4 bases, with 7 bases remaining between them. The CDR3 length is 13 residues. The V gene's germline CDR1 is GTSNPN and CDR2 SVGIG (reference sequence). In DNA form, the CDR3 reads TGTGCCTGGAGTGTACAACAGTACAATGAGCAGTTCTTC. Its translation is CAWSVQQYNEQFF.

The sample holds one count of this clone. The rearrangement links TRBV7-8 to TRBJ1-5; D is possibly TRBD1 (5 bases). V lost 0 bases and J 0 bases, leaving 12 bases between the germline ends. The germline V gene has CDR1 SGHVS and CDR2 FQNEAQ. This CDR3 spans 17 amino acids. This chain's CDR3 is CASSLAPGAFSNQPQHF. The CDR3 DNA reads TGTGCCAGCAGCTTAGCGCCTGGGGCTTTTAGCAATCAGCCCCAGCATTTT.

The rearrangement uses TRBV11-2 and TRBJ1-2, with a tentative D call TRBD1 (5 bases). V lost 5 bases, J lost 5 bases, and 15 bases lay in between. Germline-derived CDR1 and CDR2 are SGHAT and FQNNGV. This CDR3 has 14 amino acids. CDR3 residues: CASSTVGEGYGYTF. The DNA of the CDR3 is TGTGCCAGCAGCACTGTGGGGGAGGGGTATGGCTACACCTTC.

The chain has TRBV11-3 and TRBJ2-1; D is ambiguous. The CDR3 extends over 13 amino acids. Per the germline V gene, CDR1 is SGHNT and CDR2 is YENEEA. Trimming pared 3 bases from V and 7 bases from J, leaving 10 bases between. The CDR3 is CASSFGPRNEQFF. The CDR3 region has the DNA TGTGCCAGCAGCTTCGGTCCCCGTAATGAGCAGTTCTTC.

The rearrangement links TRBV6-1 to TRBJ1-2; D ambiguous. Germline-derived CDR1 and CDR2 are MNHNS and SASEGT. V was shortened by 7 bases and J by 0 bases, with 6 bases between the two germline ends. CDR3 length: 12 residues. The DNA for the CDR3 is TGTGCCAGCAATAGTCCTAACTATGGCTACACCTTC. Translating it yields CASNSPNYGYTF.

The chain joins TRBV5-1 to TRBJ2-5; 9 bases match TRBD2. V trimming: 0 bases; J trimming: 5 bases; junction bases outside the gene matches: 8. The CDR3 totals 16 residues. Per the germline V gene, CDR1 is SGHRS and CDR2 is YFSETQ. In DNA form, the CDR3 reads TGCGCCAGCAGCTTGGTTGGTAGCGGGAGATGGGAGACCCAGTACTTC. This encodes CASSLVGSGRWETQYF.

This clone was observed a few times. The rearrangement links TRBV6-6 to TRBJ1-2; TRBD1 is a possible D gene (5 bases). CDR1 and CDR2 from the germline V gene are MNHNY and SVGAGI (reference sequence). The CDR3 runs 12 residues. The ends were cut back, 7 bases at V and 4 bases at J, with 10 bases in the middle. CDR3 in DNA: TGTGCCAGCACAATAGACAGCTATGGCTACACCTTC. Translating it yields CASTIDSYGYTF.

The V and J genes are TRBV30 and TRBJ2-5; D possibly corresponds to TRBD2 (5 bases). CDR1 is GTSNPN, CDR2 SVGIG, per germline (reference sequence). V lost 6 bases and J 5 bases, leaving 19 bases between the germline ends. CDR3 size: 14 residues. The CDR3 sequence: CACCPQIRGETQYF. The CDR3 coding sequence is TGTGCCTGCTGCCCACAGATACGAGGGGAGACCCAGTACTTC.

This clone was counted once. The V and J genes are TRBV7-2 and TRBJ2-7; 9 nucleotides line up with TRBD1. Germline-derived CDR1 and CDR2 are SGHTA and FQGNSA. J was trimmed by 5 bases and V by 5 bases; bases with no gene match: 10. This CDR3 contains 15 residues. The CDR3 reads CASSTARDRDHEQYF. The CDR3 DNA is TGTGCCAGCAGCACTGCCCGGGACAGGGACCACGAGCAGTACTTC. The full variable domain, its missing parts supplied by reference TRBV7-2 and TRBJ2-7, is GAGVSQSPSNKVTEKGKDVELRCDPISGHTALYWYRQSLGQGLEFLIYFQGNSAPDKSGLPSDRFSAERTGGSVSTLTIQRTQQEDSAVYLCASSTARDRDHEQYFGPGTRLTVT.

This chain connects TRBV4-3 to TRBJ2-4; 11 bases fit TRBD2. This CDR3 comprises 19 residues. V gave up 1 base and J gave up 0 bases; unmatched junction bases: 8. The V gene's germline CDR1 is LGHNA and CDR2 YSLEER. The CDR3 bases are TGCGCCAGCAGCCAAGGGCTAGCGGGAGGCTCCTCAGCCAAAAACATTCAGTACTTC. This codes for CASSQGLAGGSSAKNIQYF.

This clone was seen only a few times. The rearrangement uses TRBV5-6 and TRBJ1-3, with 7 bases that match TRBD1. V was clipped by 4 bases and J by 0 bases; unmatched bases: 10. Per germline, CDR1 SGHDT and CDR2 YYEEEE. The CDR3 sequence is 17 residues long. The CDR3 DNA is TGTGCCAGCAGCCGACCTCGGGGACAGAGCTCTGGAAACACCATATATTTT. Translation gives CASSRPRGQSSGNTIYF.

This chain links TRBV5-1 with TRBJ2-5; 11 nucleotides align to TRBD2. This CDR3 contains 15 residues. Germline CDR1 and CDR2: SGHRS and YFSETQ. The trim removed 0 bases at V and 4 bases at J, leaving 2 bases unmatched. CDR3 nucleotides: TGCGCCAGCAGCTTGGTTCTAGCGGGAGGAGAGACCCAGTACTTC. It is translated as CASSLVLAGGETQYF.

V gene TRBV9 combines with J gene TRBJ1-1; tentative D call: TRBD1 (5 bases). From germline, CDR1 is SGDLS and CDR2 YYNGEE. The CDR3 has 13 amino acids. V was trimmed by 0 bases and J by 4 bases, leaving 7 bases between them. CDR3 bases: TGTGCCAGCAGCGTAGGGCAGGGCACTGAAGCTTTCTTT. Its protein product is CASSVGQGTEAFF.

This chain joins TRBV29-1 and TRBJ1-1; no clear D. Germline V gene lookup returns CDR1 SQVTM and CDR2 ANQGSEA. The CDR3 totals 13 residues. V lost 7 bases and J 10 bases, leaving 22 bases between the germline ends. The CDR3 sequence is CSGLSTPTSVAFF. CDR3 in DNA: TGCAGCGGGCTGTCGACACCTACCTCGGTAGCTTTCTTT.